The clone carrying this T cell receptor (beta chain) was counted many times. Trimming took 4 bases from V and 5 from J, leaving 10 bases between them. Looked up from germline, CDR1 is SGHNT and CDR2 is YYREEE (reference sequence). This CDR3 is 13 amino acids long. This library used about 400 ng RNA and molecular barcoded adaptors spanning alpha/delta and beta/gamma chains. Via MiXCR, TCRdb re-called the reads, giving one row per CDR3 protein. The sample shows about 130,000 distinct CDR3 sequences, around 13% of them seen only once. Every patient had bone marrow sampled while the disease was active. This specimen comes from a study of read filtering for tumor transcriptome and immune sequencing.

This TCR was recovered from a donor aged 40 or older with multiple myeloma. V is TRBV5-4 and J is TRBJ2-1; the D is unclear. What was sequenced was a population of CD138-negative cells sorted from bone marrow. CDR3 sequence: CASSLPYDNEQFF. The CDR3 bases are TGTGCCAGCAGCCTTCCCTACGACAATGAGCAGTTCTTC.